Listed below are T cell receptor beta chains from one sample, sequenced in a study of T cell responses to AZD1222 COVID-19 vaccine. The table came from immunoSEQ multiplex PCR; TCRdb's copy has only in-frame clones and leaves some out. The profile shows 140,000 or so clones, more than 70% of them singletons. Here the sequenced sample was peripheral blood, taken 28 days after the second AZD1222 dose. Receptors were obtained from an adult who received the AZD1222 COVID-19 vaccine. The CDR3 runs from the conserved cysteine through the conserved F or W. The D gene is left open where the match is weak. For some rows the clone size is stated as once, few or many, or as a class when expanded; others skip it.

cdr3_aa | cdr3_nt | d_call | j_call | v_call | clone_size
CASSSYTASSYNSPLHF | TGTGCCAGCAGCTCGTATACAGCAAGCTCCTATAATTCACCCCTCCACTTT | NA | TRBJ1-6 | TRBV7-2 | NA
CSVEDPLLYGYTF | TGCAGCGTTGAAGACCCGCTACTCTATGGCTACACCTTC | NA | TRBJ1-2 | TRBV29-1 | NA
CASSLETGEAFF | TGTGCCAGCTCACTAGAGACAGGTGAAGCTTTCTTT | NA | TRBJ1-1 | TRBV18 | NA
CASSVALADYNEQFF | TGCGCCAGCAGCGTCGCTCTAGCGGATTACAATGAGCAGTTCTTC | TRBD2 | TRBJ2-1 | TRBV5-1 | NA
CASSTWDRGRGSPLHF | TGTGCCAGCAGCACTTGGGACAGGGGACGAGGTTCACCCCTCCACTTT | TRBD1 | TRBJ1-6 | TRBV6-2/TRBV6-3 | NA
CASSSPGQGNTIYF | TGTGCCAGCAGCTCACCGGGACAGGGAAACACCATATATTTT | TRBD1 | TRBJ1-3 | TRBV7-6 | NA
CSAPDVPDTQYF | TGCAGCGCTCCGGACGTGCCGGATACGCAGTATTTT | NA | TRBJ2-3 | TRBV29-1 | NA
CASSHLSRTVQETQYF | TGTGCCAGCAGCCACCTCTCGAGGACGGTTCAAGAGACCCAGTACTTC | NA | TRBJ2-5 | TRBV3-1/TRBV3-2 | NA
CASSLSRQGNQPQHF | TGTGCCAGCAGTTTATCGAGGCAGGGCAATCAGCCCCAGCATTTT | NA | TRBJ1-5 | TRBV27 | NA
CSASGDRAGTEAFF | TGCAGTGCTAGTGGAGACAGGGCGGGCACTGAAGCTTTCTTT | TRBD1 | TRBJ1-1 | TRBV20-1 | few
CASSTPGVGGYSPLHF | TGTGCCAGCAGTACCCCGGGGGTAGGAGGGTATTCACCCCTCCACTTT | NA | TRBJ1-6 | TRBV28 | NA
CASSPLGREGINEQYF | TGCGCCAGCAGCCCCCTCGGGCGGGAGGGCATAAACGAGCAGTACTTC | TRBD2 | TRBJ2-7 | TRBV5-1 | NA
CASSSYIRQGNEKLFF | TGTGCCAGCAGCTCATATATTCGACAGGGGAATGAAAAACTGTTTTTT | TRBD1 | TRBJ1-4 | TRBV7-6 | NA
CASSLGRGFNTEAFF | TGTGCCAGCAGCTTAGGGAGGGGATTTAACACTGAAGCTTTCTTT | NA | TRBJ1-1 | TRBV7-2 | once
CAISEKVEGDEQYF | TGTGCCATCAGTGAGAAGGTTGAGGGGGATGAGCAGTACTTC | NA | TRBJ2-7 | TRBV10-3 | NA
CASSLGQGKDTIYF | TGCGCCAGCAGCTTGGGACAGGGGAAGGACACCATATATTTT | TRBD1 | TRBJ1-3 | TRBV5-1 | NA
CASSPGTSGTYEQYF | TGTGCCAGCAGCCCCGGGACTAGCGGGACCTACGAGCAGTACTTC | TRBD2 | TRBJ2-7 | TRBV7-9 | NA
CASSLTGTGAYNEQFF | TGTGCCAGCTCACTAACCGGGACAGGGGCCTACAATGAGCAGTTCTTC | TRBD1 | TRBJ2-1 | TRBV18 | NA
CASSPPPSGSASTDTQYF | TGTGCCAGCTCACCACCGCCTAGCGGGAGTGCTAGCACAGATACGCAGTATTTT | TRBD2 | TRBJ2-3 | TRBV18 | NA
CASSLGHYEQYF | TGTGCCAGCAGTTTGGGTCACTACGAGCAGTACTTC | NA | TRBJ2-7 | TRBV12-3/TRBV12-4 | NA
CARKGTANTEAFF | TGTGCCCGAAAGGGAACGGCGAACACTGAAGCTTTCTTT | NA | TRBJ1-1 | TRBV2 | NA
CASSPTGDSGNTIYF | TGTGCCAGCTCACCCACAGGGGACTCTGGAAACACCATATATTTT | TRBD1 | TRBJ1-3 | TRBV18 | few
CASSQERGTGELFF | TGCGCCAGCAGCCAAGAACGCGGGACCGGGGAGCTGTTTTTT | NA | TRBJ2-2 | TRBV4-3 | once
CASSPRDGILYEQYF | TGTGCCAGCAGCCCCCGGGACGGGATTCTCTACGAGCAGTACTTC | NA | TRBJ2-7 | TRBV7-9 | NA
CASRLDRGRTRSWDEQFF | TGTGCCAGCAGACTTGACAGGGGCAGGACTAGGTCTTGGGATGAGCAGTTCTTC | NA | TRBJ2-1 | TRBV5-4 | NA
CASSDGGLGAFF | TGCGCCAGCAGTGACGGGGGGCTGGGAGCTTTCTTT | NA | TRBJ1-1 | TRBV10-2 | NA
CASSPRQGGDNTEAFF | TGTGCCAGCAGCCCTCGACAGGGGGGGGACAACACTGAAGCTTTCTTT | TRBD1 | TRBJ1-1 | TRBV11-3 | NA
CASPSPQGAWEQYF | TGTGCCAGCCCCTCTCCCCAGGGGGCGTGGGAGCAGTACTTC | TRBD1 | TRBJ2-7 | TRBV6-5 | NA
CASTHREANYGYTF | TGTGCCAGCACCCACAGGGAGGCTAACTATGGCTACACCTTC | NA | TRBJ1-2 | TRBV7-2 | NA
CASSWGTGTAYEQYF | TGTGCTAGCAGCTGGGGGACCGGGACGGCCTACGAGCAGTACTTC | NA | TRBJ2-7 | TRBV7-7 | NA
CASSSLPSDSLNTEAFF | TGTGCCAGCAGCTCTCTACCCTCGGACAGTTTGAACACTGAAGCTTTCTTT | NA | TRBJ1-1 | TRBV7-8 | once
CASSERWRSGYTF | TGTGCCAGCAGTGAAAGGTGGCGGAGCGGCTACACCTTC | NA | TRBJ1-2 | TRBV2 | NA
CASSIGTAVEAFF | TGTGCCAGTAGTATAGGGACGGCTGTAGAAGCTTTCTTT | NA | TRBJ1-1 | TRBV19 | once
CASSLKNTGELFF | TGCGCCAGCAGTCTCAAGAACACCGGGGAGCTGTTTTTT | NA | TRBJ2-2 | TRBV4-3 | NA
CASSPTRQGFGYTF | TGTGCCAGCAGCCCCACGAGGCAGGGGTTCGGCTACACCTTC | NA | TRBJ1-2 | TRBV7-2 | few
CASSITLDNEQYF | TGTGCCAGTAGTATTACCCTGGATAACGAGCAGTACTTC | NA | TRBJ2-7 | TRBV19 | NA
CASSVDRTGELFF | TGTGCCAGCAGCGTAGACAGGACCGGGGAGCTGTTTTTT | NA | TRBJ2-2 | TRBV5-4 | NA
CATSSLTGPFEAFF | TGTGCCACCAGCAGTCTGACAGGACCGTTTGAAGCTTTCTTT | NA | TRBJ1-1 | TRBV15 | NA